Below, 11 T cell receptor beta chains from the same sample are listed, as sequenced in a study of beta chain features in type 1 diabetes. Expressed TCRB transcripts got sequenced, as all isolated RNA was reverse transcribed. Sequencing was performed with immunoSEQ multiplex PCR; in TCRdb, only in-frame clones are kept and a portion is missing. Seen here are 450,000 to 600,000 clones, about 32% observed once, and the top ten hold roughly 0.06%. Sequencing was performed on naive CD4+ T cells from blood. The source is a man aged 18 to 30 in good health.

V and J are TRBV30 and TRBJ2-3; no clear D gene. Trimming pared 0 bases from V and 6 bases from J, leaving 7 bases between. This CDR3 is built from 12 residues. CDR1 GTSNPN and CDR2 SVGIG come from the germline V gene (reference sequence). The CDR3 coding sequence is TGTGCCTGGAGTGTACTCGCCGATACGCAGTATTTT. It codes for CAWSVLADTQYF. The full variable domain, with the rest looked up from reference TRBV30 and TRBJ2-3, is SQTIHQWPATLVQPVGSPLSLECTVEGTSNPNLYWYRQAAGRGLQLLFYSVGIGQISSEVPQNLSASRPQDRQFILSSKKLLLSDSGFYLCAWSVLADTQYFGPGTRLTVL.

This sequence joins TRBV29-1 and TRBJ2-4; D possibly corresponds to TRBD1 (6 bases). Germline assignment: CDR1 SQVTM and CDR2 ANQGSEA. The CDR3 is 13 residues long. Trimming stripped 4 bases from V and 2 bases from J, with 9 bases between. CDR3 in amino acids: CSVGQDPKNIQYF. The CDR3, as DNA: TGCAGCGTTGGACAGGACCCCAAAAACATTCAGTACTTC.

This chain connects TRBV2 to TRBJ2-3; TRBD1 matches 9 bases. The junction had 3 bases not matched to a gene; V was cut back by 7 bases and J by 1 base. The CDR3 extends over 14 amino acids. Germline V CDR1 and CDR2: SNHLY, FYNNEI. CDR3 amino acids: CASIHRGRTDTQYF. The CDR3 DNA follows: TGTGCCAGCATTCACAGGGGGCGCACAGATACGCAGTATTTT. The full variable domain, its missing parts supplied by reference TRBV2 and TRBJ2-3, is EPEVTQTPSHQVTQMGQEVILRCVPISNHLYFYWYRQILGQKVEFLVSFYNNEISEKSEIFDDQFSVERPDGSNFTLKIRSTKLEDSAMYFCASIHRGRTDTQYFGPGTRLTVL.

This clone was seen only a few times. The chain uses TRBV29-1 and TRBJ1-1; a weak D match, TRBD1 (5 bases). Trimming pared 8 bases from V and 3 bases from J, leaving 22 bases between. The CDR3 consists of 15 residues. Germline V CDR1 and CDR2: SQVTM, ANQGSEA. The CDR3 reads CSFYQVGARDTEAFF. The CDR3 DNA is TGCAGCTTCTACCAAGTAGGGGCCCGGGACACTGAAGCTTTCTTT.

The gene calls are TRBV7-9 and TRBJ1-1; D is perhaps TRBD1 (6 bases). Germline V gives CDR1 SEHNR, CDR2 FQNEAQ (reference sequence). The ends were cut back, 1 base at V and 11 bases at J, with 11 bases in the middle. This CDR3 region has 12 residues. CDR3 in amino acids: CASSLDRALAFF. The CDR3 DNA reads TGTGCCAGCAGCTTAGACAGGGCATTGGCTTTCTTT.

The rearrangement uses TRBV9 and TRBJ2-7; D unresolved. The V end was cut by 0 bases, the J end by 0 bases, with 10 bases between. CDR3 size: 15 residues. CDR1 is SGDLS and CDR2 is YYNGEE in the germline V gene. Written as DNA, the CDR3 is TGTGCCAGCAGCGTAGGGTTAGAGAGCTCCTACGAGCAGTACTTC. Amino acids: CASSVGLESSYEQYF.

Note on this clone: Other nucleotide sequences from this sample produce the same CDR3. This sequence joins TRBV9 and TRBJ2-1, with D uncertain. CDR3 length: 14 residues. V gave up 0 bases and J gave up 0 bases, with 4 bases separating them. Per germline, CDR1 SGDLS and CDR2 YYNGEE. The CDR3 region is CASSVASSYNEQFF. CDR3 nucleotide sequence: TGTGCCAGCAGCGTAGCGAGCTCCTACAATGAGCAGTTCTTC. Full variable domain (rest looked up from reference TRBV9 and TRBJ2-1): DSGVTQTPKHLITATGQRVTLRCSPRSGDLSVYWYQQSLDQGLQFLIQYYNGEERAKGNILERFSAQQFPDLHSELNLSSLELGDSALYFCASSVASSYNEQFFGPGTRLTVL.

This clone was seen a handful of times. V gene TRBV10-3 combines with J gene TRBJ2-1; 12 bases are a match to TRBD2. V trimming: 6 bases; J trimming: 2 bases; junction bases outside the gene matches: 8. Germline CDR1 reads ENHRY; CDR2 reads SYGVKD. CDR3 length: 17 residues. In DNA form, the CDR3 reads TGTGCCATCAGGGAGACTAGCGGGAGCTTCGCCTACAATGAGCAGTTCTTC. Translation gives CAIRETSGSFAYNEQFF.

The genes are TRBV7-2 and TRBJ2-1, with 8 bases matching TRBD1. CDR1 and CDR2 (germline): SGHTA, FQGNSA. The ends lost 5 bases at V and 3 bases at J; junction bases unmatched: 6. The CDR3 runs to 15 residues. CDR3 amino acids: CASSPEGQVYNEQFF. CDR3 coding DNA: TGTGCCAGCAGCCCAGAGGGACAGGTCTACAATGAGCAGTTCTTC.

V usage is TRBV5-1 and J usage is TRBJ2-7; 10 bases are shared with TRBD2. The CDR3 contains 14 residues. Germline CDR1 reads SGHRS; CDR2 reads YFSETQ. With V trimmed by 5 bases and J by 4 bases, 6 bases remained unmatched. This CDR3 is CASRLTSGTYEQYF. CDR3 sequence (DNA): TGCGCCAGCAGACTAACTAGCGGGACGTACGAGCAGTACTTC. Looking up the rest from reference TRBV5-1 and TRBJ2-7 gives the full variable domain: KAGVTQTPRYLIKTRGQQVTLSCSPISGHRSVSWYQQTPGQGLQFLFEYFSETQRNKGNFPGRFSGRQFSNSRSEMNVSTLELGDSALYLCASRLTSGTYEQYFGPGTRLTVT.

The rearrangement joins TRBV30 to TRBJ1-5; a possible D gene is TRBD1 (6 bases). V was cut by 8 bases and J by 7 bases, with 15 bases left in between. Per germline, CDR1 GTSNPN and CDR2 SVGIG (reference sequence). The CDR3 covers 12 residues. For the CDR3, the DNA is TGTGCCGGAGGAACGGGGGCCCAGCCCCAGCATTTT. Protein: CAGGTGAQPQHF.